What follows are 22 T cell receptor beta chains derived from one specimen sequenced in a study of blood T cell repertoires in COVID-19. Generated by immunoSEQ multiplex PCR, the TCRdb table keeps only in-frame clones and is missing some. The sample lists some 400,000 clones, around 90% seen once, with 6% to 7.5% in the top ten. Sequenced sample: peripheral blood. Receptors originate from a man in his late teens or twenties with active or convalescent COVID-19.

This chain joins TRBV5-6 and TRBJ1-2; D is unclear. The V gene lost 4 bases and the J gene lost 4 bases, with 14 bases spanning the gap. This CDR3 region has 14 residues. Germline V gene sequence: CDR1 SGHDT, CDR2 YYEEEE. CDR3 loop: CASSPGTKGYGYTF. The CDR3 DNA is TGTGCCAGCAGCCCGGGAACGAAAGGCTATGGCTACACCTTC.

The V call is TRBV28, the J call TRBJ2-4; D is uncertain. V lost 1 base, J lost 0 bases, and 4 bases lay in between. The CDR3 is made up of 14 amino acids. Germline V lookup: CDR1 MDHEN, CDR2 SYDVKM. CDR3 DNA: TGTGCCAGCAGTTTATCCTTAGCCAAAAACATTCAGTACTTC. Its protein product is CASSLSLAKNIQYF.

The chain has TRBV10-3 and TRBJ2-7; no clear D. V was clipped by 6 bases and J by 2 bases, with 14 bases between them. The CDR3 has 14 residues. Germline V lookup: CDR1 ENHRY, CDR2 SYGVKD. DNA for the CDR3: TGTGCCATCAGGTCTCAGCAGACACCCTACGAGCAGTACTTC. This codes for CAIRSQQTPYEQYF.

The CDR3 sequence: CASSFDRGRSTDTQYF. In nucleotides, the CDR3 is TGTGCCAGCAGCTTCGACAGGGGGCGATCGACAGATACGCAGTATTTT. The genes are TRBV5-8 and TRBJ2-3, with 10 bases fitting TRBD1. The germline V gene has CDR1 SGHTS and CDR2 YDEGEE. Trimming took 2 bases from V and 3 from J; bases not matched to a gene: 6. The CDR3 runs 16 residues.

The gene calls are TRBV29-1 and TRBJ1-4; D unclear. V was shortened by 6 bases and J by 7 bases, with 15 bases between the two germline ends. CDR1 SQVTM and CDR2 ANQGSEA come from the germline V gene. The CDR3 loop spans 13 amino acids. CDR3 protein: CSVGEGWGEKLFF. The CDR3 coding sequence is TGCAGCGTCGGCGAGGGTTGGGGTGAAAAACTGTTTTTT.

The chain has TRBV7-8 and TRBJ2-2; a possible D gene is TRBD2 (6 bases). Germline assignment: CDR1 SGHVS and CDR2 FQNEAQ. V dropped 5 bases and J dropped 1 base, with 14 bases sitting between them. This CDR3 is 16 amino acids long. The DNA for the CDR3 is TGTGCCAGCAGCGTCGGTTCGGGGGTGAACACCGGGGAGCTGTTTTTT. Protein product: CASSVGSGVNTGELFF. Full variable domain (remainder filled in from reference TRBV7-8 and TRBJ2-2): GAGVSQSPRYKVAKRGQDVALRCDPISGHVSLFWYQQALGQGPEFLTYFQNEAQLDKSGLPSDRFFAERPEGSVSTLKIQRTQQEDSAVYLCASSVGSGVNTGELFFGEGSRLTVL.

The chain has TRBV5-4 and TRBJ2-3; D gene ambiguous. The germline CDR1 and CDR2 sequences are SGHNT and YYREEE (reference sequence). The V end lost 0 bases, the J end lost 2 bases, and 7 bases lay between the germline ends. The CDR3 loop spans 14 amino acids. The CDR3 sequence: CASSLGRNTDTQYF. The CDR3 DNA sequence: TGTGCCAGCAGCTTGGGGCGGAACACAGATACGCAGTATTTT. The variable domain in full, completed from reference TRBV5-4 and TRBJ2-3, reads ETGVTQSPTHLIKTRGQQVTLRCSSQSGHNTVSWYQQALGQGPQFIFQYYREEENGRGNFPPRFSGLQFPNYSSELNVNALELDDSALYLCASSLGRNTDTQYFGPGTRLTVL.

The chain carries TRBV5-4 and TRBJ2-7, with 9 bases lining up with TRBD2. This CDR3 has 15 residues. Trimming at V came to 5 bases and at J to 4 bases, leaving 10 bases not matched to a gene. The V gene's germline CDR1 is SGHNT and CDR2 YYREEE (reference sequence). The CDR3 protein is CASSWLAGQSYEQYF. The CDR3, as DNA: TGTGCCAGCAGTTGGCTAGCGGGACAATCTTACGAGCAGTACTTC.

The chain links TRBV5-1 to TRBJ1-1, with 7 bases matching TRBD1. The CDR3 is 15 residues long. J lost 2 bases, V lost 4 bases, and 8 bases had no gene match. Germline V gives CDR1 SGHRS, CDR2 YFSETQ. CDR3 DNA sequence: TGCGCCAGCAGCCATTCCGGGACAGAAAACACTGAAGCTTTCTTT. Translated: CASSHSGTENTEAFF.

The V call is TRBV2, the J call TRBJ1-2; D not certain. V lost 4 bases and J 3 bases, leaving 9 bases between the germline ends. The CDR3 is 13 residues long. Per germline, CDR1 SNHLY and CDR2 FYNNEI. The CDR3 loop reads CASSAAGDYGYTF. CDR3 sequence (DNA): TGTGCCAGCAGTGCTGCAGGTGACTATGGCTACACCTTC. Combining the CDR3 with reference TRBV2 and TRBJ1-2 gives the whole variable domain EPEVTQTPSHQVTQMGQEVILRCVPISNHLYFYWYRQILGQKVEFLVSFYNNEISEKSEIFDDQFSVERPDGSNFTLKIRSTKLEDSAMYFCASSAAGDYGYTFGSGTRLTVV.

The J gene is TRBJ2-3, the V gene TRBV28; D is perhaps TRBD1 (5 bases). The CDR3 loop spans 12 amino acids. The V end lost 4 bases, the J end lost 10 bases, and 12 bases lay between the germline ends. Germline V CDR1 and CDR2: MDHEN, SYDVKM. The CDR3 DNA follows: TGTGCCAGCAGTTCAAGACAGCTACCGCAGTATTTT. It translates to CASSSRQLPQYF.

The rearrangement uses TRBV24-1 and TRBJ2-1, with 12 bases matching TRBD2. CDR3 length: 21 residues. Germline-derived CDR1 and CDR2 are KGHDR and SFDVKD. J gave up 0 bases and V 5 bases, and 16 bases lay outside the gene matches. The DNA of the CDR3 is TGTGCCACCAGTGGGGGGGACGGGAAGTTGACTAGCGGGAGCTCCTACAATGAGCAGTTCTTC. Translated: CATSGGDGKLTSGSSYNEQFF.

The rearrangement joins TRBV7-2 to TRBJ1-2; perhaps TRBD1 as D (5 bases). V was cut by 5 bases and J by 5 bases, with 12 bases left in between. The CDR3 is made up of 13 amino acids. Germline CDR1 SGHTA, CDR2 FQGNSA. The CDR3 coding sequence is TGTGCCAGCAGCCGACAGACGGTGTATGGCTACACCTTC. This sequence encodes CASSRQTVYGYTF.

V is TRBV4-3 and J is TRBJ2-1; D is uncertain. Trimming shortened V by 0 bases and J by 8 bases, and 11 bases separated the two germline ends. Germline loops: CDR1 LGHNA, CDR2 YSLEER. This CDR3 region has 14 residues. The CDR3 loop is CASSQDHRFHEQFF. The DNA for the CDR3 is TGCGCCAGCAGCCAAGACCACAGATTCCATGAGCAGTTCTTC.

This chain uses TRBV6-5 with TRBJ1-3; D is undetermined. Per germline, CDR1 MNHEY and CDR2 SVGAGI. The V gene lost 2 bases and the J gene lost 0 bases, with 8 bases spanning the gap. This CDR3 is 15 amino acids long. The CDR3, as DNA: TGTGCCAGCAGTTACGGGAGTAGCTCTGGAAACACCATATATTTT. Its protein is CASSYGSSSGNTIYF.

The chain joins TRBV12-3 or TRBV12-4 to TRBJ2-7; possibly TRBD1 for D (5 bases). The length of the CDR3 is 13 residues. The germline V and J ends were trimmed by 3 bases and 2 bases, with 8 bases remaining between them. CDR3 sequence: CASSLDMTYEQYF. CDR3 nucleotides: TGTGCCAGCAGTTTGGACATGACCTACGAGCAGTACTTC.

The V and J genes are TRBV19 and TRBJ2-2, with D tentatively TRBD2 (6 bases). Trimming left V 6 bases short and J 1 base short, with 12 bases between. CDR1 is LNHDA, CDR2 SQIVND, per germline (reference sequence). The CDR3 totals 15 residues. In nucleotides, the CDR3 is TGTGCCAGTAGCCCCCGGGGGATGAACACCGGGGAGCTGTTTTTT. Its protein is CASSPRGMNTGELFF.

This chain uses TRBV27 with TRBJ1-2; 12 positions match TRBD1. The V gene end was trimmed by 3 bases and the J gene end by 2 bases; junction bases not matched to a gene: 10. The germline V gene encodes CDR1 MNHEY and CDR2 SMNVEV (reference sequence). CDR3 length: 18 residues. Here the CDR3 DNA reads TGTGCCAGCAGTTTGCTACCTCCTGGGACAGGGGGCAACTATGGCTACACCTTC. This translates into CASSLLPPGTGGNYGYTF.

The CDR3 is CASSSGLAGSSLADTQYF. The CDR3 bases are TGTGCCAGCAGCTCGGGACTAGCGGGGTCATCCTTGGCAGATACGCAGTATTTT. The chain couples TRBV9 to TRBJ2-3; 13 positions match TRBD2. With 4 bases clipped from V and 4 bases from J, the junction kept 12 bases outside the gene matches. The germline V gene encodes CDR1 SGDLS and CDR2 YYNGEE. This CDR3 comprises 18 residues.

J is TRBJ1-3 and V is TRBV2; D might be TRBD1 (5 bases). Trimming shortened V by 6 bases and J by 0 bases, and 12 bases separated the two germline ends. Germline CDR1 SNHLY, CDR2 FYNNEI. The CDR3 is 15 residues long. CDR3 sequence (DNA): TGTGCCAGCAGGCTACAGGTCCTCTCTGGAAACACCATATATTTT. Translating gives CASRLQVLSGNTIYF.

The chain is built from TRBV5-1 and TRBJ1-6; weak D call: TRBD1 (5 bases). V lost 4 bases and J lost 8, with 13 bases in between. This CDR3 is built from 14 residues. The germline gives CDR1 SGHRS, CDR2 YFSETQ. CDR3 nucleotides: TGCGCCAGCAGCGAGTCTGGGGGGGATTCACCCCTCCACTTT. It is translated as CASSESGGDSPLHF. Variable domain in full (rest from reference TRBV5-1 and TRBJ1-6): KAGVTQTPRYLIKTRGQQVTLSCSPISGHRSVSWYQQTPGQGLQFLFEYFSETQRNKGNFPGRFSGRQFSNSRSEMNVSTLELGDSALYLCASSESGGDSPLHFGNGTRLTVT.

Only one count was recorded for this clone. The chain couples TRBV5-1 to TRBJ2-1, with 8 bases identical to TRBD2. This CDR3 contains 14 residues. Trimming removed 4 bases from V and 8 bases from J; junction bases left unmatched: 8. CDR1 is SGHRS, CDR2 YFSETQ, per germline. The CDR3 protein is CASSPKLAGDEQFF. The CDR3 DNA sequence: TGCGCCAGCAGCCCCAAGCTAGCGGGCGATGAGCAGTTCTTC.